The 4 T cell receptor beta chains below all came from one sample that was sequenced in a study of immune heterogeneity within non-small cell lung tumors. Template was bulk tumor genomic DNA, roughly 650 ng per sample. Several widely spaced biopsies per primary tumor were taken during surgery. Patients went through curative surgery, and their non-small cell lung cancer was untreated and newly diagnosed. It was with 32 V and 13 J primers that multiplex PCR amplified TCR beta CDR3. TCRdb reprocessed the multiplex PCR reads with MiXCR, giving one entry per CDR3 protein. The sample consists of tens of thousands of distinct CDR3 sequences, less than 35% of them appearing once. Sequencing input: lung tumor tissue. The source of these receptors is a man between 40 and 49 years old with non-small cell lung cancer.

With respect to this clonotype: One end of the junction fails to match germline, which may point to a read error. DNA of the CDR3: TGTGCCAGAAGCTTAGTAGGACAATACGAGCAGTACTTC. Its protein product is CARSLVGQYEQYF. This chain uses TRBV7-8 with TRBJ2-7; maybe TRBD1 (5 bases). The CDR3 extends over 13 amino acids. Germline-derived CDR1 and CDR2 are SGHVS and FQNEAQ.

Judged by abundance, this clonotype is medium-sized. The V call is TRBV19, the J call TRBJ2-7; the match to TRBD2 covers 10 bases. The CDR3 runs to 15 residues. V shed 6 bases, J shed 5 bases, and the junction held 10 bases outside the gene matches. Germline V lookup: CDR1 LNHDA, CDR2 SQIVND (reference sequence). The DNA of the CDR3 is TGTGCCAGTAGCCACCCTAGCGGGAGTTCCAACGAGCAGTACTTC. Translated: CASSHPSGSSNEQYF. The full variable domain, completed using reference TRBV19 and TRBJ2-7, is DGGITQSPKYLFRKEGQNVTLSCEQNLNHDAMYWYRQDPGQGLRLIYYSQIVNDFQKGDIAEGYSVSREKKESFPLTVTSAQKNPTAFYLCASSHPSGSSNEQYFGPGTRLTVT.

This clonotype was detected many times. The chain has TRBV4-1 and TRBJ2-3, with TRBD2 matching over 8 bases. V lost 1 base to trimming and J lost 8 bases; unmatched junction nucleotides: 11. The germline V gene has CDR1 MGHRA and CDR2 YSYEKL. CDR3 length equals 16 residues. The CDR3 DNA reads TGCGCCAGCAGCCAAGCGCCAGGGACTAGTCTCATTACGCAGTATTTT. It specifies CASSQAPGTSLITQYF.

A word on this clonotype: The junction departs from the called germline gene at one end, perhaps through a read error. CDR3 DNA: TGTGACAGCAGCCATATCCGGGAGCGAGAGCAGTTCTTC. It specifies CDSSHIREREQFF. This chain joins TRBV14 and TRBJ2-1; D might be TRBD2 (6 bases). Per germline, CDR1 SGHDN and CDR2 FVKESK. The CDR3 runs 13 residues.